Following are 26 T cell receptor beta chains from one sample sequenced in a study of T cells expressing NK-cell markers. TCRdb reprocessed the 5' RACE reads and stores each CDR3 protein as one record, lacking DNA. This sample's table has 300,000 to 450,000 distinct CDR3 sequences. The sequencing input was blood T cells: a sorted CD56 or NKG2C T cell subset, CD4+ or CD8+ T cells, or bulk PBMC T cells (not recorded which). The receptor source for this set is a man aged 18-69 years in good health.

The chain is built from TRBV7-9 and TRBJ2-5; without DNA, the TCRdb call of TRBD2 cannot be checked. Germline values: CDR1 SEHNR, CDR2 FQNEAQ (reference sequence). The CDR3 spans 16 residues. The CDR3 protein is CASSAGTSGGGETQYF.

The chain combines TRBV3-1 with TRBJ1-1; as DNA is missing, the TRBD1 call by TCRdb cannot be tested. The length of the CDR3 is 13 residues. Looked up from germline, CDR1 is LGHDT and CDR2 is YNNKEL (reference sequence). The CDR3 loop is CASSPYGQGEAFF.

The V and J genes are TRBV7-2 and TRBJ1-2; TCRdb reports TRBD1, a call that lacks DNA to check it against. Germline assignment: CDR1 SGHTA and CDR2 FQGNSA. CDR3 length equals 15 residues. Here the CDR3 reads CASSLIMGRVDGYTF.

The V call is TRBV5-1, the J call TRBJ2-2. The CDR3 extends over 16 amino acids. Germline lookup yields CDR1 SGHRS and CDR2 YFSETQ. The CDR3 here is CASSLSGLANTGELFF.

The chain has TRBV5-1 and TRBJ2-2. Germline CDR1 and CDR2: SGHRS and YFSETQ. This CDR3 region has 16 residues. CDR3 residues: CASSLLGRSNTGELFF.

V is TRBV5-1 and J is TRBJ1-1; TCRdb outputs TRBD1, but without DNA this stays unchecked. This CDR3 contains 15 residues. From germline, CDR1 is SGHRS and CDR2 YFSETQ. CDR3 sequence reads: CASSVQGANGAEAFF.

The gene calls are TRBV4-2 and TRBJ2-5; TCRdb designates TRBD2, a call that cannot be tested without DNA. CDR1 is LGHNA, CDR2 YNFKEQ, per germline. The CDR3 is 13 residues long. CDR3 region: CASSQASRETQYF.

The chain uses TRBV29-1 and TRBJ2-1; checking the TCRdb D call of TRBD2 is not possible without DNA. The CDR3 has 15 residues. Looked up from germline, CDR1 is SQVTM and CDR2 is ANQGSEA. The CDR3 spells CSVERRIPPYNEQFF.

The J gene is TRBJ2-7, the V gene TRBV18; there is no DNA to check the TCRdb D call of TRBD1. This CDR3 region has 12 residues. Germline V gene data show CDR1 as KGHSH and CDR2 as LQKENI. The CDR3 protein is CASSSTGREQYF.

The chain couples TRBV7-8 to TRBJ2-3. The CDR3 runs 14 residues. Germline assignment: CDR1 SGHVS and CDR2 FQNEAQ. CDR3: CASSLAGDAGTQYF.

The CDR3: CASSPRTQSNTEAFF. J is TRBJ1-1 and V is TRBV11-1. Germline assignment: CDR1 SGHAT and CDR2 FQDESV (reference sequence). This CDR3 comprises 15 residues.

The rearrangement joins TRBV28 to TRBJ2-7; checking the TCRdb D call of TRBD2 is not possible without DNA. The length of the CDR3 is 14 residues. The germline V gene has CDR1 MDHEN and CDR2 SYDVKM. The CDR3 is CASSPRPVAYEQYF.

The chain links TRBV6-2 or TRBV6-3 to TRBJ2-1; TCRdb calls TRBD1, which cannot be checked without DNA. This CDR3 has 15 residues. Germline CDR1 reads MNHEY; CDR2 reads SVGEGT. The CDR3 protein is CASSYGGQGENEQFF.

The J gene is TRBJ2-2, the V gene TRBV20-1; the TRBD1 assignment by TCRdb is unverifiable without DNA. The CDR3 loop spans 15 amino acids. Looked up from germline, CDR1 is DFQATT and CDR2 is SNEGSKA (reference sequence). CDR3 sequence reads: CSAPRDSVGTGELFF.

The V and J genes are TRBV5-5 and TRBJ1-6; lacking DNA, the TRBD1 call made by TCRdb goes unchecked. Looked up from germline, CDR1 is SGHKS and CDR2 is YYEKEE (reference sequence). The CDR3 covers 16 residues. The CDR3 loop is CASSWGTGADNSPLHF. Full variable domain (remainder filled in from reference TRBV5-5 and TRBJ1-6): DAGVTQSPTHLIKTRGQQVTLRCSPISGHKSVSWYQQVLGQGPQFIFQYYEKEERGRGNFPDRFSARQFPNYSSELNVNALLLGDSALYLCASSWGTGADNSPLHFGNGTRLTVT.

The chain uses TRBV6-1 and TRBJ1-6; without DNA, the TCRdb call of TRBD1 cannot be checked. Germline V CDR1 and CDR2: MNHNS, SASEGT. The CDR3 totals 17 residues. CDR3 protein: CASSKDARSSYNSPLHF.

This rearrangement joins TRBV25-1 to TRBJ2-7; checking the TCRdb D call of TRBD2 is not possible without DNA. The germline CDR1 and CDR2 sequences are MGHDK and SYGVNS. The CDR3 is 14 amino acids. The CDR3 sequence is CASSEYKDYSEQYF.

The chain is built from TRBV18 and TRBJ1-1; as DNA is missing, the TRBD1 call by TCRdb cannot be tested. The CDR3 runs to 15 residues. The germline V gene encodes CDR1 KGHSH and CDR2 LQKENI. The CDR3 protein is CASSPLGPGTTEAFF.

The chain carries TRBV20-1 and TRBJ2-3; as DNA is missing, the TRBD1 call by TCRdb cannot be tested. Germline loops: CDR1 DFQATT, CDR2 SNEGSKA (reference sequence). The CDR3 consists of 14 residues. CDR3 sequence reads: CSARKTGLVDTQYF.

CDR3 sequence reads: CASATRVLTDTQYF. This chain connects TRBV2 to TRBJ2-3. The CDR3 covers 14 residues. In germline, CDR1 is SNHLY, CDR2 FYNNEI.

The rearrangement uses TRBV12-3 or TRBV12-4 and TRBJ2-7; absent DNA, TCRdb's TRBD1 call cannot be checked. This CDR3 comprises 15 residues. The chain's CDR3 is CASSPYRAGSYEQYF.

The CDR3 loop reads CASSSNRGGYTF. The chain joins TRBV7-9 to TRBJ1-2; the D gene TCRdb calls, TRBD1, cannot be checked with no DNA. The CDR3 sequence is 12 residues long. Germline loops: CDR1 SEHNR, CDR2 FQNEAQ (reference sequence).

The genes are TRBV7-7 and TRBJ2-2; TCRdb designates TRBD2, a call that cannot be tested without DNA. Germline CDR1 and CDR2: SSHAT and FNYEAQ (reference sequence). CDR3 length: 18 amino acids. This CDR3 is CASSLGTSGGMNTGELFF.

This chain's CDR3 is CASSLGLASDTQYF. The V and J genes are TRBV7-3 and TRBJ2-3; TCRdb's assignment of TRBD2 cannot be checked, as there is no DNA. Germline CDR1 reads SGHTA; CDR2 reads FQGTGA. The CDR3 runs to 14 residues.

V usage is TRBV7-9 and J usage is TRBJ2-3; the D gene TCRdb calls, TRBD1, cannot be checked with no DNA. The CDR3 length is 15 residues. Germline lookup yields CDR1 SEHNR and CDR2 FQNEAQ (reference sequence). The CDR3 sequence is CASSISGTGTDTQYF.

The V and J genes are TRBV5-1 and TRBJ2-7; TCRdb's D call of TRBD1 is untestable without DNA. CDR3 size: 15 residues. Germline CDR1 reads SGHRS; CDR2 reads YFSETQ. The CDR3 protein is CASSNPTPVGNEQYF.